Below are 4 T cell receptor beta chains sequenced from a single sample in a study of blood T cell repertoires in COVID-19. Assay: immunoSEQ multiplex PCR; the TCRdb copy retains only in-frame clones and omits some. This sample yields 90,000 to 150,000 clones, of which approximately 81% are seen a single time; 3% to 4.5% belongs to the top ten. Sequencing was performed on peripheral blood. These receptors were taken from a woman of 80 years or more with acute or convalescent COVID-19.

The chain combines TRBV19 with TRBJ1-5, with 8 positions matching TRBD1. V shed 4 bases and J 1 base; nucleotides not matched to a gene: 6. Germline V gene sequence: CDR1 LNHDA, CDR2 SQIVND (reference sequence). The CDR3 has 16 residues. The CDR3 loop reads CASSTRQGMSNQPQHF. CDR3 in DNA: TGTGCCAGTAGTACAAGACAGGGGATGAGCAATCAGCCCCAGCATTTT. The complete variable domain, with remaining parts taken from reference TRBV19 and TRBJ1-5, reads DGGITQSPKYLFRKEGQNVTLSCEQNLNHDAMYWYRQDPGQGLRLIYYSQIVNDFQKGDIAEGYSVSREKKESFPLTVTSAQKNPTAFYLCASSTRQGMSNQPQHFGDGTRLSIL.

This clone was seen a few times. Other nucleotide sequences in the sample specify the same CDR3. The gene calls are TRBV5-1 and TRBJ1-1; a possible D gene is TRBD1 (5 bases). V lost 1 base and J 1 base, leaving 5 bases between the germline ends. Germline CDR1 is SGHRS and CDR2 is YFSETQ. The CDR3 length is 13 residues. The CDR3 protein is CASSLQGNTEAFF. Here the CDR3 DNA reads TGCGCCAGCAGCTTGCAGGGGAACACTGAAGCTTTCTTT.

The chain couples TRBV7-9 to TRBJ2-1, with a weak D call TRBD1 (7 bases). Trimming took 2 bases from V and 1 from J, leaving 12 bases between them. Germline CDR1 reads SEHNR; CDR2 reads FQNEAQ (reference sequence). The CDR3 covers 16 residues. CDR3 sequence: CASSLFRGVSYNEQFF. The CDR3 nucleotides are TGTGCCAGCAGCTTATTCAGGGGGGTATCCTACAATGAGCAGTTCTTC. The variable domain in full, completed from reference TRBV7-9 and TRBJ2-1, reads DTGVSQNPRHKITKRGQNVTFRCDPISEHNRLYWYRQTLGQGPEFLTYFQNEAQLEKSRLLSDRFSAERPKGSFSTLEIQRTEQGDSAMYLCASSLFRGVSYNEQFFGPGTRLTVL.

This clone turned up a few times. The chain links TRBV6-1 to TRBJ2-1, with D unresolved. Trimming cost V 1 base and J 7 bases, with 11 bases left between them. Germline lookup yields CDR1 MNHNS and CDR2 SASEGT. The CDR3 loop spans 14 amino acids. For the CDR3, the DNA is TGTGCCAGCAGTGAAGTGGCAGGTAGAAATGAGCAGTTCTTC. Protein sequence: CASSEVAGRNEQFF.